The rows below give T cell receptor beta chains drawn from one sample of a study of cytomegalovirus exposure and HLA in healthy donors. Repertoires were generated with immunoSEQ multiplex PCR, while TCRdb's copy carries only in-frame clones and drops some. This table holds 220,000 or so clones, approximately 68% found once. Sequenced sample: PBMCs. These receptors were obtained from a woman in her 30s in good health and CMV-seronegative. The CDR3 runs from the conserved cysteine through the conserved F or W. Some rows have no size entry. The others give once, few or many, or a class for an expanded clone.

>TRBV2|17|TRBJ2-3|-
CASSAQVTSGDVDTQYF
>TRBV19|14|TRBJ1-5|few
CASSNSYSNQPQHF
>TRBV11-3|15|TRBJ2-1|-
CASSLQGAIHNEQFF
>TRBV28|17|TRBJ2-1|once
CASSLYTGASSYNEQFF
>TRBV27|16|TRBJ2-3|-
CASAPPKGARIDTQYF
>TRBV7-9|14|TRBJ2-5|-
CASSLWASQETQYF
>TRBV5-1|14|TRBJ1-3|-
CASSLTGSGNTIYF
>TRBV9|16|TRBJ2-2|once
CASSVGSGSITGELFF
>TRBV7-9|10|TRBJ2-1|-
CATSQNEQFF
>TRBV5-1|14|TRBJ2-7|few
CASSLGTAGDEQYF
>TRBV19|15|TRBJ1-1|-
CASSTPREASTEAFF
>TRBV5-4|13|TRBJ1-1|-
CASRGRENTEAFF
>TRBV5-1|14|TRBJ2-7|-
CASSLVRDRGEQYF
>TRBV11-3|13|TRBJ1-2|-
CASSSRGGYGYTF
>TRBV6-6|15|TRBJ1-5|-
CASSSTGDIDQPQHF
>TRBV5-6|16|TRBJ1-4|-
CASSGPGTTTNEKLFF
>TRBV23-1|13|TRBJ1-2|-
CASSQDSFYGYTF
>TRBV5-5|15|TRBJ2-3|-
CASSPAAVSTDTQYF
>TRBV2|17|TRBJ2-7|-
CASSEFEDRVPTYEQYF
>TRBV6-1|13|TRBJ2-2|-
CATAGPNTGELFF
>TRBV5-1|15|TRBJ2-1|-
CASSLEGRPDNEQFF
>TRBV10-1|13|TRBJ1-3|-
CASSLASGNTIYF
>TRBV27|15|TRBJ2-1|-
CASSPTGPREGEQFF
>TRBV7-6|16|TRBJ2-5|-
CASSLGAGDLQETQYF
>TRBV12-5|17|TRBJ1-5|once
CASGLTIGQHSNQPQHF
>TRBV28|17|TRBJ1-5|-
CASSSPSLVGGNQPQHF
>TRBV5-1|15|TRBJ2-3|-
CASRLALVGRDTQYF
>TRBV7-2|14|TRBJ1-1|-
CASSSYGEVTEAFF
>TRBV10-3|16|TRBJ2-2|-
CAIRPEGREVTGELFF
>TRBV19|17|TRBJ1-2|few
CATKPGGSDGLLYGYTF
>TRBV19|19|TRBJ2-1|once
CASSPIVGPTSGSYNEQFF
>TRBV4-1|15|TRBJ1-2|-
CASSHLTGGGYGYTF
>TRBV5-4|15|TRBJ2-1|-
CASSLTGTGGNEQFF
>TRBV11-2|13|TRBJ2-5|-
CASSSGLQETQYF
>TRBV4-1|16|TRBJ2-1|-
CASSQESASGRGEQFF
>TRBV5-4|12|TRBJ1-1|-
CASSLGQGVAFF
>TRBV6-6|14|TRBJ1-1|few
CASRRRGMNTEAFF
>TRBV7-9|13|TRBJ1-1|once
CSSSPGGSTEAFF
>TRBV10-1|13|TRBJ1-3|few
CASSTGQGLPIYF
>TRBV5-5|14|TRBJ2-3|few
CASSSRVSTDTQYF
>TRBV6-6|14|TRBJ1-1|few
CASSYQGANTEAFF
>TRBV4-1|17|TRBJ2-7|once
CASSQESVDAGPYEQYF
>TRBV7-9|16|TRBJ1-5|-
CSSSSTSGQDNQPQHF
>TRBV7-2|19|TRBJ2-6|few
CASRPRGASSDSGANVLTF
>TRBV14|14|TRBJ1-1|few
CASSQEEGGTEAFF
>TRBV11-3|16|TRBJ2-3|-
CASSLGAGLSTDTQYF
>TRBV7-3|14|TRBJ2-1|-
CASSLVGTYNEQFF
>TRBV5-1|12|TRBJ2-1|-
CASSLLDNEQFF
>TRBV7-9|15|TRBJ1-2|-
CASSVTGVHGYGYTF
>TRBV29-1|16|TRBJ2-2|-
CSVVTGGKTNTGELFF
>TRBV2|14|TRBJ1-2|-
CASSVLSLNYGYTF
>TRBV7-9|14|TRBJ2-5|-
CASSSRRGQETQYF
>TRBV19|16|TRBJ2-1|-
CASSIVTTSGFDEQFF